The 27 T cell receptor beta chains presented below share a single source sample, sequenced in a study of blood T cells in healthy people across ages. The use of a sample-barcoded 5' primer and a J-beta primer mix characterized a second PCR of about 7 to 12 cycles. Via MiXCR, TCRdb re-called the 5' RACE reads, giving one row per CDR3 protein. Of 750,000 to 950,000 distinct CDR3 sequences listed, about 55% are singletons. The source material was blood. The receptors come from a man at least 80 years old in good health.

To note about this clonotype: At one end the junction does not follow the germline gene, possibly because of a read error. The gene calls are TRBV5-1 and TRBJ1-2; D is perhaps TRBD1 (6 bases). The CDR3 consists of 13 residues. The V gene's germline CDR1 is SGHRS and CDR2 YFSETQ. The DNA of the CDR3 is TGCGTCAGCAGACTGGAGGGGGACTATGGCTACACCTTC. Residues: CVSRLEGDYGYTF.

The chain couples TRBV7-8 to TRBJ2-1; 11 bases line up with TRBD2. Germline values: CDR1 SGHVS, CDR2 FQNEAQ. V trimming: 7 bases; J trimming: 5 bases; junction bases outside the gene matches: 13. This CDR3 is built from 17 residues. Here the CDR3 DNA reads TGTGCCAGCAACACAGGTCCCCTAGCGGGAGGACACAATGAGCAGTTCTTC. This translates into CASNTGPLAGGHNEQFF.

This clonotype was observed a few times. CDR3 in amino acids: CASSLGQGNFDEQFF. The CDR3 region has the DNA TGCGCCAGCAGCTTGGGACAGGGAAATTTCGATGAGCAGTTCTTC. The chain carries TRBV5-1 and TRBJ2-1, with 7 bases lining up with TRBD1. V was pared by 0 bases and J by 8 bases, with 8 bases of the junction left unmatched. The germline V gene has CDR1 SGHRS and CDR2 YFSETQ. This CDR3 spans 15 amino acids.

The chain recombines TRBV7-2 with TRBJ2-5; maybe TRBD2 (6 bases). The J call may not be correct, given that the DNA end is closer to TRBJ2-7. CDR1 is SGHTA and CDR2 is FQGNSA in the germline V gene. The CDR3 is made up of 14 amino acids. CDR3 bases: TGTGCCAGCAGCCAGCTCGGGGCGGGGTACGAGCAGTACTTC. Its protein product is CASSQLGAGYEQYF.

This chain joins TRBV27 and TRBJ1-2, with D perhaps matching TRBD1 (5 bases). Germline CDR1 reads MNHEY; CDR2 reads SMNVEV (reference sequence). V was trimmed by 3 bases and J by 7 bases, leaving 18 bases between them. This CDR3 is built from 15 residues. CDR3 in DNA: TGTGCCAGCAGTTTCCGGGACCCGCAAGAGGGTGGCTACACCTTC. Translated: CASSFRDPQEGGYTF.

Concerning this clonotype itself: Its ends do not fully match the called genes, so a read error is possible. The chain has TRBV7-3 and TRBJ2-1; D remains unclear. This CDR3 is built from 13 residues. Per germline, CDR1 SGHTA and CDR2 FQGTGA. The CDR3 bases are TGTGCCAGCAGCCTTAATTCATTCGATGAGCAGTTCTTT. This sequence encodes CASSLNSFDEQFF.

This clonotype was counted between two and nine times. This chain links TRBV25-1 with TRBJ1-6; no firm D call. With 5 bases removed from V and 8 bases from J, the gap between germline ends came to 13 bases. The germline gives CDR1 MGHDK, CDR2 SYGVNS. This CDR3 has 14 residues. The CDR3: CASSYRTRDSPLHF. CDR3 nucleotide sequence: TGTGCCAGCAGTTACCGGACCCGGGATTCACCCCTCCACTTT.

In DNA, the CDR3 is TGCAGTGCTAGTTCGGCACTAGGGACTTACACAGATACGCAGTATTTT. It codes for CSASSALGTYTDTQYF. The rearrangement uses TRBV20-1 and TRBJ2-3, with D perhaps TRBD2 (6 bases). Germline V gives CDR1 DFQATT, CDR2 SNEGSKA (reference sequence). V was cut by 3 bases and J by 2 bases, with 18 bases left in between. The CDR3 covers 16 residues.

The chain has TRBV7-6 and TRBJ2-7; D may match TRBD1 or TRBD2 (5 bases each). The CDR3 is 12 residues long. CDR1 SGHVS and CDR2 FNYEAQ come from the germline V gene. With 6 bases removed from V and 2 bases from J, the gap between germline ends came to 8 bases. The CDR3 loop is CASRGETYEQYF. The DNA for the CDR3 is TGTGCCAGCAGGGGGGAGACCTACGAGCAGTACTTC.

The J gene is TRBJ1-1, the V gene TRBV29-1; 10 bases map to TRBD1. Trimming took 5 bases from V and 4 from J; bases not matched to a gene: 1. The CDR3 runs to 12 residues. Germline V CDR1 and CDR2: SQVTM, ANQGSEA. CDR3 sequence (DNA): TGCAGCGTTTGGGACAGGGGCACTGAAGCTTTCTTT. The encoded protein is CSVWDRGTEAFF.

This clonotype turned up a few times. CDR3 residues: CASSQIILGGTQYF. DNA for the CDR3: TGTGCCAGCAGCCAGATTATATTGGGAGGTACGCAGTATTTT. The chain joins TRBV7-6 to TRBJ2-3; maybe TRBD2 (6 bases). CDR3 length: 14 amino acids. Between the trimmed V and J ends, which lost 5 bases and 8 bases, there was a span of 17 bases. The germline CDR1 and CDR2 sequences are SGHVS and FNYEAQ.

The chain employs TRBV4-2 and TRBJ2-7; 11 bases fit TRBD2. V shed 4 bases and J 5 bases; nucleotides not matched to a gene: 4. CDR1 is LGHNA and CDR2 is YNFKEQ in the germline V gene. The CDR3 sequence is 14 residues long. DNA for the CDR3: TGTGCCAGCAGCCCGTTGACTAGCGGGAACGAGCAGTACTTC. This encodes CASSPLTSGNEQYF.

This clonotype has at least ten counts. The chain has TRBV7-3 and TRBJ2-2; D not resolved. V was pared by 0 bases and J by 2 bases, with 4 bases between. CDR1 and CDR2 (germline): SGHTA, FQGTGA. This CDR3 region has 14 residues. CDR3 sequence: CASSLTPNTGELFF. CDR3 in DNA: TGTGCCAGCAGCTTAACGCCCAACACCGGGGAGCTGTTTTTT.

This sequence joins TRBV10-2 and TRBJ2-7, with D unresolved. Trimming left V 5 bases short and J 4 bases short, with 6 bases between. Germline V gives CDR1 WSHSY, CDR2 SAAADI. CDR3 length: 11 amino acids. The CDR3 spells CASSTQYEQYF. The CDR3 nucleotides are TGCGCCAGCAGTACACAGTACGAGCAGTACTTC.

This chain connects TRBV11-3 to TRBJ2-3, with a weak D call TRBD2 (5 bases). Germline V gene data show CDR1 as SGHNT and CDR2 as YENEEA. V was clipped by 5 bases and J by 0 bases, with 15 bases between them. The CDR3 sequence is 16 residues long. The CDR3 DNA reads TGTGCCAGCAGCCCAGGCGAGAGGGAGAGCACAGATACGCAGTATTTT. As protein: CASSPGERESTDTQYF. The variable domain in full, with the rest retrieved from reference TRBV11-3 and TRBJ2-3, is EAGVVQSPRYKIIEKKQPVAFWCNPISGHNTLYWYLQNLGQGPELLIRYENEEAVDDSQLPKDRFSAERLKGVDSTLKIQPAELGDSAVYLCASSPGERESTDTQYFGPGTRLTVL.

This chain uses TRBV28 with TRBJ2-5; no clear D. With the DNA end fitting TRBJ2-7 better, the J assignment may be wrong. Germline V gene lookup returns CDR1 MDHEN and CDR2 SYDVKM. The CDR3 loop spans 13 amino acids. This CDR3 reads CASSPTENYEQYF. As DNA, the CDR3 is TGTGCCAGCAGCCCTACAGAAAACTACGAGCAGTACTTC.

The chain uses TRBV29-1 and TRBJ2-7; D unclear. Germline V gene lookup returns CDR1 SQVTM and CDR2 ANQGSEA. The length of the CDR3 is 12 residues. Trimming left V 4 bases short and J 2 bases short, with 9 bases between. The CDR3 here is CSVGAAAYEQYF. Here the CDR3 DNA reads TGCAGCGTTGGAGCTGCAGCCTACGAGCAGTACTTC.

The V call is TRBV10-3, the J call TRBJ1-2, with D perhaps TRBD1 (6 bases). The germline V gene encodes CDR1 ENHRY and CDR2 SYGVKD. Trimming removed 4 bases at V and 3 bases at J, with 12 bases between. CDR3 length: 14 amino acids. CDR3 in amino acids: CAISGSGTYYGYTF. In DNA form, the CDR3 reads TGTGCCATCAGTGGGTCCGGGACATACTATGGCTACACCTTC.

The rearrangement links TRBV6-5 to TRBJ2-2; 9 bases align to TRBD1. This CDR3 is 17 amino acids long. V shed 4 bases and J 1 base; nucleotides not matched to a gene: 7. Looked up from germline, CDR1 is MNHEY and CDR2 is SVGAGI. As DNA, the CDR3 is TGTGCCAGCAGTTTTGGTCCGGGACAGGGGAACACCGGGGAGCTGTTTTTT. This encodes CASSFGPGQGNTGELFF.

This clonotype was seen a few times. The V call is TRBV7-2, the J call TRBJ2-5, with TRBD2 identical over 9 bases. V shed 4 bases and J 2 bases; nucleotides not matched to a gene: 5. Germline V gene data show CDR1 as SGHTA and CDR2 as FQGNSA. The CDR3 length is 15 residues. The CDR3 DNA reads as TGTGCCAGCAGCTATGAACTAGCGGGTCAAGAGACCCAGTACTTC. Its translation is CASSYELAGQETQYF.

The V gene is TRBV29-1, the J gene TRBJ2-7; no reliable D call. This CDR3 has 14 residues. Germline V gene lookup returns CDR1 SQVTM and CDR2 ANQGSEA. V was clipped by 6 bases and J by 3 bases, with 18 bases between them. The chain's CDR3 is CSVGWIAGRYEQYF. The DNA of the CDR3 is TGCAGCGTCGGTTGGATCGCAGGACGCTACGAGCAGTACTTC.

This clonotype turned up a few times. This chain connects TRBV7-3 to TRBJ2-1; D gene uncertain. Trimming removed 4 bases from V and 15 bases from J, with 19 bases in between. The CDR3 extends over 13 amino acids. CDR1 is SGHTA and CDR2 is FQGTGA in the germline V gene. In nucleotides, the CDR3 is TGTGCCAGCAGCTCCGAAAGCCGGGCCCATTGGTTCTTC. Translated, it gives CASSSESRAHWFF.

The rearrangement joins TRBV3-1 to TRBJ2-5, with D perhaps matching TRBD2 (5 bases). CDR1 LGHDT and CDR2 YNNKEL come from the germline V gene (reference sequence). CDR3 length equals 14 residues. V was clipped by 1 base and J by 5 bases, with 11 bases between them. The CDR3 DNA sequence: TGTGCCAGCAGCCAAGTACTAGTGTGGGAGACCCAGTACTTC. Its translation is CASSQVLVWETQYF.

The V gene is TRBV6-5, the J gene TRBJ2-7; D tentatively fits TRBD1 or TRBD2 (5 bases each). CDR3 size: 15 residues. Trimming pared 0 bases from V and 6 bases from J, leaving 15 bases between. CDR1 and CDR2 (germline): MNHEY, SVGAGI. The CDR3 DNA reads as TGTGCCAGCAGTTACTCGAGGGACGCTCGGGGCGAGCAGTACTTC. Translating it yields CASSYSRDARGEQYF.

This chain joins TRBV25-1 and TRBJ1-6, with D possibly TRBD1 on 5 matching bases. Germline CDR1 reads MGHDK; CDR2 reads SYGVNS. Trimming pared 4 bases from V and 7 bases from J, leaving 11 bases between. This CDR3 contains 14 residues. Here the CDR3 DNA reads TGTGCCAGCAGTGGGGGCCGTGGGAATTCACCCCTCCACTTT. This sequence encodes CASSGGRGNSPLHF.

V usage is TRBV24-1 and J usage is TRBJ2-1; D not certain. There are 14 residues in the CDR3. CDR1 KGHDR and CDR2 SFDVKD come from the germline V gene. The V gene lost 2 bases and the J gene lost 6 bases, with 10 bases spanning the gap. The CDR3 coding sequence is TGTGCCACCAGTGATTCTCAGACTGGCAATGAGCAGTTCTTC. It is translated as CATSDSQTGNEQFF.

As to this clonotype: A junction end diverges from the germline sequence, so it may reflect a read error. V usage is TRBV5-6 and J usage is TRBJ1-2, with 7 bases aligning to TRBD1. Germline CDR1 reads SGHDT; CDR2 reads YYEEEE. The CDR3 totals 13 residues. This CDR3 reads CASSSGQVYGNTF. The DNA of the CDR3 is TGTGCCAGCAGCTCAGGACAGGTTTATGGCAACACCTTC.